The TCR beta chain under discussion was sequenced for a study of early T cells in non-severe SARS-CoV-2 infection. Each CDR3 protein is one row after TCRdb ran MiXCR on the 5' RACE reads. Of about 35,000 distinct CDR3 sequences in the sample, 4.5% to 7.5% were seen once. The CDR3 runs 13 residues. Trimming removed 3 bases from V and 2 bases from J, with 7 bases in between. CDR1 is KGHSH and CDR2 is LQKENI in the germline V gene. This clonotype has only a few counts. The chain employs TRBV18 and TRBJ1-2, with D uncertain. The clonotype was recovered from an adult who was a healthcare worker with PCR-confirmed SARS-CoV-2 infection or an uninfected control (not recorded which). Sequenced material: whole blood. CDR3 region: CASSPDGNYGYTF. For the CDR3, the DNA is TGTGCCAGCTCACCCGACGGCAACTATGGCTACACCTTC.